This T cell receptor beta chain came from a study of read filtering for tumor transcriptome and immune sequencing. Whole-study context: R-ISS stage counts were 8 or 9 for I, 15 to 20 for II, six or seven for III.

Overall study results and limits: IR-seq captured clonotypes deeper and more reliably than RNA-seq.

Details on this clonotype: Its antigen is still unknown.

Molecular barcoded adaptors covering alpha/delta and beta/gamma chains were used on 400 to 450 ng RNA. MiXCR, run by TCRdb on the reads, gives a single entry per CDR3 protein. Among fewer than 35,000 distinct CDR3 sequences listed, under 20% were seen once. Per germline, CDR1 WSHSY and CDR2 SAAADI. V gave up 6 bases and J gave up 5 bases; unmatched junction bases: 10. The CDR3 contains 16 residues. The receptor's source is a donor aged 40 or over with multiple myeloma. This chain uses TRBV10-2 with TRBJ2-2; 9 positions match TRBD2. The source material was a population of CD138-negative cells sorted from bone marrow. The CDR3 reads CASRVAGGAGTGELFF. The CDR3 DNA sequence: TGCGCCAGCAGAGTGGCGGGAGGGGCCGGGACCGGGGAGCTGTTTTTT.